This TCR beta chain was sequenced for a study of CD8+CD57+ T cells in acquired aplastic anemia. Study details: The mean DNA yield obtained from sorted CD4+ and CD8+ cells came to around 3 ug.

An expansion of CD8+CD57+ cells by flow cytometry had been shown in patients chosen for sequencing. No therapy was given to patients before blood sampling. Looked up from germline, CDR1 is SGHTS and CDR2 is YDEGEE. Trimming cost V 3 bases and J 7 bases; bases outside gene matches: 8. CDR3 size: 14 residues. Points from the study as a whole: Patients and controls were found to share twenty-nine CD8+ CDR3 sequences. No significant patient-versus-control difference appeared in CD8+ Simpson's diversity.

Profiling of TCR beta VDJ combinations and CDR3 sequences used genomic DNA as template. TCRdb redid the calling of the reads with MiXCR, one entry per CDR3 protein. The sample lists some 120,000 distinct CDR3 sequences; about 43% were seen once. This clonotype was seen ten or more times. Antigen: not known. The chain couples TRBV5-8 to TRBJ1-1; 8 bases are shared with TRBD1. Sequencing used sorted CD4+, CD8+, or CD8+CD57+ T cells (not recorded which) from PBMCs. This receptor was obtained from a human donor with aplastic anemia. CDR3 coding DNA: TGTGCCAGCAGCTACCGTGGACAGGGACGTGAAGCTTTCTTT. It yields the protein CASSYRGQGREAFF.